Below, 11 T cell receptor beta chains from the same sample are listed, as sequenced in a study of blood T cell repertoires in COVID-19. The repertoire was sequenced with immunoSEQ multiplex PCR; TCRdb's copy has only in-frame clones and lacks some. The sample includes over 250,000 clones, approximately 89% of them seen just once. Sequencing was carried out using PBMCs or T cells enriched from blood (not recorded which). These TCRs come from a woman in her sixties or seventies who had recovered from COVID-19.

The chain combines TRBV27 with TRBJ2-2, with D unresolved. Trimming pared 3 bases from V and 5 bases from J, leaving 16 bases between. The CDR3 spans 16 residues. The germline V gene encodes CDR1 MNHEY and CDR2 SMNVEV (reference sequence). Written as DNA, the CDR3 is TGTGCCAGCAGTTTGGCTACGGAGTCGGGTACCGGGGAGCTGTTTTTT. Its protein is CASSLATESGTGELFF.

The chain combines TRBV5-1 with TRBJ2-7, with 11 bases that match TRBD2. CDR1 is SGHRS and CDR2 is YFSETQ in the germline V gene. The CDR3 runs 15 residues. V was clipped by 4 bases and J by 6 bases; unmatched bases: 9. This CDR3 is CASSLELAGAGEQYF. CDR3 nucleotides: TGCGCCAGCAGCCTCGAACTAGCGGGGGCGGGCGAGCAGTACTTC.

V usage is TRBV7-2 and J usage is TRBJ2-3, with TRBD2 as a possible D gene (6 bases). The V gene's germline CDR1 is SGHTA and CDR2 FQGNSA. The V and J ends lost 7 bases and 0 bases respectively, with 14 bases between them. There are 15 residues in the CDR3. CDR3 bases: TGTGCCAGCACCCCTCTGGCGGGAAGCACAGATACGCAGTATTTT. Translated: CASTPLAGSTDTQYF.

CDR3 bases: TGTGCCAGCACCCAATGGGACAGGAATCAGCCCCAGCATTTT. It is translated as CASTQWDRNQPQHF. The genes are TRBV6-5 and TRBJ1-5, with 8 bases fitting TRBD1. The CDR3 totals 14 residues. Germline CDR1 reads MNHEY; CDR2 reads SVGAGI. J gave up 4 bases and V 7 bases, and 6 bases lay outside the gene matches.

In its sample, this clone was seen a few times. V gene TRBV21-1 combines with J gene TRBJ1-3; the D call TRBD1 from the table was never checked on the DNA. TRBV21-1 is annotated as a pseudogene. The CDR3 length is 17 residues. The DNA of the CDR3 is TGTGCCAGCAGCAATGGTCGACAGGGGGTAAGGGGAAACACCATATATTTT. Translated, it gives CASSNGRQGVRGNTIYF.

The J gene is TRBJ2-7, the V gene TRBV3-1 (or the pseudogene TRBV3-2); D gene ambiguous. In germline, CDR1 is LGHDT, CDR2 YNNKEL (reference sequence). V was clipped by 1 base and J by 5 bases, with 18 bases between them. The CDR3 covers 16 residues. The CDR3 protein is CASSQVPDLSGNEQYF. The DNA for the CDR3 is TGTGCCAGCAGCCAAGTGCCAGATTTGTCTGGCAACGAGCAGTACTTC.

V gene TRBV21-1 combines with J gene TRBJ2-7; the DNA was not compared with TRBD2, the D call given in the table. TRBV21-1 is reported as a pseudogene. CDR3 length equals 17 residues. CDR3 sequence (DNA): TGTGCCAGCAGCAAGGGGTCTCTGGACTGTTGGTACCGCGAGCAGTACTTC. Its translation: CASSKGSLDCWYREQYF.

The chain is built from TRBV5-1 and TRBJ1-3; weak D call: TRBD1 (5 bases). Per germline, CDR1 SGHRS and CDR2 YFSETQ. With 5 bases removed from V and 2 bases from J, the gap between germline ends came to 14 bases. This CDR3 comprises 15 residues. The CDR3 DNA reads TGCGCCAGCAGACCGGGAGGGGTTGCTGGAAACACCATATATTTT. This sequence encodes CASRPGGVAGNTIYF.

Here the CDR3 reads CASSFSGFNTGELFF. Written as DNA, the CDR3 is TGTGCCAGCAGTTTTTCAGGCTTTAACACCGGGGAGCTGTTTTTT. This chain links TRBV27 with TRBJ2-2; D is uncertain. Germline V gene lookup returns CDR1 MNHEY and CDR2 SMNVEV (reference sequence). V was clipped by 3 bases and J by 2 bases, with 10 bases between them. The CDR3 has 15 amino acids.

This chain links TRBV6-1 with TRBJ1-6; D not certain. Trimming took off 1 base at V and 7 bases at J, with 8 bases between the two ends. Germline V CDR1 and CDR2: MNHNS, SASEGT. This CDR3 has 14 amino acids. The DNA of the CDR3 is TGTGCCAGCAGTGAAGTTACAGTGAATTCACCCCTCCACTTT. Amino acids: CASSEVTVNSPLHF.

The chain has TRBV12-3 or TRBV12-4 and TRBJ2-4, with D possibly TRBD2 on 5 matching bases. This CDR3 region has 12 residues. Between the trimmed V and J ends, which lost 3 bases and 5 bases, there was a span of 5 bases. DNA of the CDR3: TGTGCCAGCAGTTTGGGAGAAAACATTCAGTACTTC. As protein: CASSLGENIQYF.